Only a few counts were recorded for the clone carrying this T cell receptor (beta chain). Antigen unknown. Sequenced material consisted of expressed TCRB transcripts (all of the isolated RNA was reverse transcribed). Assay: immunoSEQ multiplex PCR; the TCRdb copy retains only in-frame clones and omits some. The sample carries around 400,000 clones, about 14% recorded once. There was one heparinised blood draw per donor, averaging approximately 120 mL. This sample is part of a study of beta chain features in type 1 diabetes. Whole-study results and caveats: TCRB CDR3s were moderately but significantly shorter in Type 1 diabetes patients in all four CD4+ subsets.

V was pared by 3 bases and J by 4 bases, with 7 bases of the junction left unmatched. CDR3 length: 15 residues. Germline CDR1 is SGDLS and CDR2 is YYNGEE. This receptor was identified in a woman aged 18 to 35 in good health. Sequencing was performed on naive CD4+ T cells from blood. This chain connects TRBV9 to TRBJ2-1; 7 bases are shared with TRBD2. In DNA form, the CDR3 reads TGTGCCAGCAGCGCGGGGGGAGACTGGTACAATGAGCAGTTCTTC. Translation: CASSAGGDWYNEQFF. The full variable domain, its missing parts supplied by reference TRBV9 and TRBJ2-1, is DSGVTQTPKHLITATGQRVTLRCSPRSGDLSVYWYQQSLDQGLQFLIQYYNGEERAKGNILERFSAQQFPDLHSELNLSSLELGDSALYFCASSAGGDWYNEQFFGPGTRLTVL.